The next 29 T cell receptor beta chains were all read from a single sample in a study of cytomegalovirus exposure and HLA in healthy donors. Primers included in the PCR were 60 Vbeta and 13 Jbeta primers. The protocol was immunoSEQ multiplex PCR, while the TCRdb copy is restricted to in-frame clones and leaves out a portion. The sample holds 150,000 to 200,000 clones, 77% seen once. The sample comprised PBMCs. The receptors here all came from a woman aged 40-49 years in good health and CMV-seropositive.

The rearrangement links TRBV29-1 to TRBJ2-1; TRBD1 matches at 8 bases. Trimming took 4 bases from V and 7 from J; bases not matched to a gene: 6. CDR3 length equals 13 residues. Germline loops: CDR1 SQVTM, CDR2 ANQGSEA. CDR3 DNA: TGCAGCGTTGGGGCAACAGGGGGAAATGAGCAGTTCTTC. It specifies CSVGATGGNEQFF.

This clone has just a few counts. The gene calls are TRBV27 and TRBJ2-5; TRBD1 is a possible D gene (5 bases). The V end was cut by 3 bases, the J end by 2 bases, with 22 bases between. Per the germline V gene, CDR1 is MNHEY and CDR2 is SMNVEV (reference sequence). The CDR3 length is 18 residues. The CDR3 DNA reads as TGTGCCAGCAGTTTGGTTCGAGGCCCAGAAGGACAACAAGAGACCCAGTACTTC. The encoded protein is CASSLVRGPEGQQETQYF.

With respect to this clone: The same CDR3 arises from other DNA sequences in this sample as well. This chain joins TRBV12-5 and TRBJ2-2, with TRBD2 identical over 10 bases. V gave up 2 bases and J gave up 3 bases; unmatched junction bases: 6. CDR3 length equals 17 residues. Germline V lookup: CDR1 LGHNT, CDR2 FRNRAP. This chain's CDR3 is CASGLILAGEYTGELFF. The CDR3 DNA reads as TGTGCTAGTGGTTTGATTCTAGCGGGAGAGTACACCGGGGAGCTGTTTTTT.

The chain carries TRBV5-1 and TRBJ1-1, with 7 bases lining up with TRBD1. Trimming cost V 4 bases and J 1 base; bases outside gene matches: 4. The CDR3 contains 14 residues. Germline V gene data show CDR1 as SGHRS and CDR2 as YFSETQ. The CDR3 region is CASSTQGSNTEAFF. CDR3 nucleotide sequence: TGCGCCAGCAGCACACAGGGGTCGAACACTGAAGCTTTCTTT. The whole variable domain, remainder taken from reference TRBV5-1 and TRBJ1-1, is KAGVTQTPRYLIKTRGQQVTLSCSPISGHRSVSWYQQTPGQGLQFLFEYFSETQRNKGNFPGRFSGRQFSNSRSEMNVSTLELGDSALYLCASSTQGSNTEAFFGQGTRLTVV.

This clone was found a few times. The chain joins TRBV30 to TRBJ2-3, with 10 bases that match TRBD2. CDR1 GTSNPN and CDR2 SVGIG come from the germline V gene (reference sequence). The CDR3 consists of 14 residues. The V and J ends lost 5 bases and 7 bases, in that order; junction bases with no gene match: 9. The CDR3 sequence is CAWELAGVKNTQYF. The CDR3 DNA follows: TGTGCCTGGGAGCTAGCGGGGGTAAAAAATACGCAGTATTTT.

This sequence joins TRBV27 and TRBJ1-1; TRBD1 agrees at 7 bases. The CDR3 has 16 amino acids. Germline CDR1 is MNHEY and CDR2 is SMNVEV (reference sequence). V shed 1 base and J 0 bases; nucleotides not matched to a gene: 5. The CDR3: CASSLYRGLMNTEAFF. The CDR3, as DNA: TGTGCCAGCAGTTTATACAGGGGACTCATGAACACTGAAGCTTTCTTT.

About this clone: Relative to the germline gene, one junction end is altered; a read error may explain this. V usage is TRBV7-9 and J usage is TRBJ2-5; D uncertain. This CDR3 is built from 12 residues. Germline-derived CDR1 and CDR2 are SEHNR and FQNEAQ (reference sequence). The CDR3 protein is CSSSPRWETQYF. CDR3 in DNA: TGTTCCAGCAGCCCGAGATGGGAGACCCAGTACTTC.

The chain is built from TRBV6-1 and TRBJ1-2; weak D call: TRBD1 (6 bases). There are 13 residues in the CDR3. Between the trimmed V and J ends, which lost 8 bases and 0 bases, there was a span of 10 bases. Germline CDR1 MNHNS, CDR2 SASEGT. In nucleotides, the CDR3 is TGTGCCAGCGGACAGAATTCTAACTATGGCTACACCTTC. Protein product: CASGQNSNYGYTF.

J is TRBJ1-2 and V is TRBV11-2, with D possibly matching TRBD1 (5 bases). Germline V gene lookup returns CDR1 SGHAT and CDR2 FQNNGV. The CDR3 has 15 residues. Trimming stripped 1 base from V and 4 bases from J, with 13 bases between. The CDR3 protein is CASSLGMGTGYGYTF. The CDR3 nucleotides read TGTGCCAGCAGCTTAGGAATGGGAACAGGCTATGGCTACACCTTC.

The chain joins TRBV27 to TRBJ2-7, with 7 bases identical to TRBD1. J gave up 6 bases and V 5 bases, and 10 bases lay outside the gene matches. This CDR3 has 14 amino acids. Germline V gives CDR1 MNHEY, CDR2 SMNVEV (reference sequence). This CDR3 reads CASSPWTGSREQYF. CDR3 DNA: TGTGCCAGCAGTCCCTGGACAGGCTCCCGCGAGCAGTACTTC.

This clone was seen a handful of times. The V call is TRBV7-9, the J call TRBJ1-2, with D hard to call. Trimming took 1 base from V and 8 from J, leaving 11 bases between them. The CDR3 contains 13 residues. Germline assignment: CDR1 SEHNR and CDR2 FQNEAQ (reference sequence). CDR3 loop: CASSLDRNNGYTF. CDR3 coding DNA: TGTGCCAGCAGCTTAGATCGAAACAACGGCTACACCTTC. Drawing the rest from reference TRBV7-9 and TRBJ1-2, the complete variable domain is DTGVSQNPRHKITKRGQNVTFRCDPISEHNRLYWYRQTLGQGPEFLTYFQNEAQLEKSRLLSDRFSAERPKGSFSTLEIQRTEQGDSAMYLCASSLDRNNGYTFGSGTRLTVV.

The sample holds a few counts of this clone. This chain connects TRBV19 to TRBJ1-2, with a possible D match to TRBD1 (5 bases). Trimming left V 5 bases short and J 5 bases short, with 9 bases between. The CDR3 runs 12 residues. Germline lookup yields CDR1 LNHDA and CDR2 SQIVND (reference sequence). The CDR3 loop is CASSDSPYGYTF. The CDR3 region has the DNA TGTGCCAGTAGTGACAGTCCTTATGGCTACACCTTC.

The chain has TRBV12-5 and TRBJ1-1, with a possible D match to TRBD1 (6 bases). This CDR3 has 12 residues. Between the trimmed V and J ends, which lost 6 bases and 4 bases, there was a span of 9 bases. Germline CDR1 LGHNT, CDR2 FRNRAP. The CDR3 loop is CASGTGFTEAFF. The CDR3 DNA follows: TGTGCTAGTGGAACAGGGTTCACTGAAGCTTTCTTT.

The V gene is TRBV7-6, the J gene TRBJ1-1; perhaps TRBD1 as D (5 bases). Germline values: CDR1 SGHVS, CDR2 FNYEAQ. With 4 bases removed from V and 4 bases from J, the gap between germline ends came to 16 bases. The CDR3 runs 15 residues. CDR3 sequence: CASSSIGGRGTEAFF. CDR3 bases: TGTGCCAGCAGCTCGATCGGGGGTAGAGGCACTGAAGCTTTCTTT.

The chain has TRBV7-2 and TRBJ2-2; TRBD2 matches at 8 bases. Germline values: CDR1 SGHTA, CDR2 FQGNSA. J lost 4 bases, V lost 0 bases, and 13 bases had no gene match. The CDR3 covers 19 residues. This CDR3 reads CASSLALLAGWGGTGELFF. CDR3 coding DNA: TGTGCCAGCAGCTTAGCGCTTTTAGCGGGGTGGGGCGGCACCGGGGAGCTGTTTTTT.

The chain has TRBV6-1 and TRBJ1-2; D might be TRBD1 (6 bases). This CDR3 region has 14 residues. V lost 2 bases, J lost 7 bases, and 14 bases lay in between. Per germline, CDR1 MNHNS and CDR2 SASEGT. The CDR3 protein is CASSERTGMVGYTF. CDR3 sequence (DNA): TGTGCCAGCAGTGAACGCACAGGGATGGTTGGCTACACCTTC.

The chain recombines TRBV7-9 with TRBJ2-5; possibly TRBD2 for D (5 bases). The CDR3 extends over 13 amino acids. Germline V gives CDR1 SEHNR, CDR2 FQNEAQ (reference sequence). Trimming stripped 6 bases from V and 5 bases from J, with 13 bases between. CDR3 DNA: TGTGCCAGCAGTAAAATCCGCGGGGAGACCCAGTACTTC. Protein product: CASSKIRGETQYF.

The chain is built from TRBV18 and TRBJ2-5; 7 nucleotides match TRBD1. V trimming: 3 bases; J trimming: 5 bases; junction bases outside the gene matches: 9. Looked up from germline, CDR1 is KGHSH and CDR2 is LQKENI. The CDR3 has 15 residues. CDR3 DNA sequence: TGTGCCAGCTCACCCCTCCGAGACAGGGCTGAGACCCAGTACTTC. This translates into CASSPLRDRAETQYF. The variable domain in full, with the rest retrieved from reference TRBV18 and TRBJ2-5, is NAGVMQNPRHLVRRRGQEARLRCSPMKGHSHVYWYRQLPEEGLKFMVYLQKENIIDESGMPKERFSAEFPKEGPSILRIQQVVRGDSAAYFCASSPLRDRAETQYFGPGTRLLVL.

V usage is TRBV7-2 and J usage is TRBJ1-5; 9 nucleotides align to TRBD1. CDR1 and CDR2 from the germline V gene are SGHTA and FQGNSA. CDR3 length equals 13 residues. Trimming took 5 bases from V and 6 from J; bases not matched to a gene: 2. CDR3 bases: TGTGCCAGCAGCCAACAGGGGGCTCAGCCCCAGCATTTT. Its translation is CASSQQGAQPQHF.

This chain connects TRBV6-6 to TRBJ1-5; D uncertain. This CDR3 spans 14 amino acids. V was cut by 0 bases and J by 6 bases, with 9 bases left in between. Germline values: CDR1 MNHNY, CDR2 SVGAGI (reference sequence). The CDR3 here is CASSYSAETQPQHF. The DNA for the CDR3 is TGTGCCAGCAGTTACTCGGCGGAGACTCAGCCCCAGCATTTT.

J is TRBJ1-1 and V is TRBV14; maybe TRBD1 (5 bases). Trimming stripped 4 bases from V and 2 bases from J, with 8 bases between. The CDR3 length is 13 residues. Per the germline V gene, CDR1 is SGHDN and CDR2 is FVKESK. The DNA of the CDR3 is TGTGCCAGCAGCCTACAGGAAAACACTGAAGCTTTCTTT. This encodes CASSLQENTEAFF.

This clone was detected a few times. This chain links TRBV7-9 with TRBJ1-4; TRBD1 matches 8 bases. There are 14 residues in the CDR3. Looked up from germline, CDR1 is SEHNR and CDR2 is FQNEAQ (reference sequence). The J segment lost 3 bases and the V segment lost 4 bases, leaving 1 base of the junction unmatched. In nucleotides, the CDR3 is TGTGCCAGCAGCTACAGGGGGTCTAATGAAAAACTGTTTTTT. Its protein is CASSYRGSNEKLFF.

In its sample, this clone was seen a few times. The chain uses TRBV7-9 and TRBJ1-4; 7 positions agree with TRBD1. The J segment lost 7 bases and the V segment lost 6 bases, leaving 11 bases of the junction unmatched. The CDR3 is 15 amino acids. Per the germline V gene, CDR1 is SEHNR and CDR2 is FQNEAQ (reference sequence). The CDR3 DNA is TGTGCCAGCAGTACGACAAGGGGGCCAGGTGAAAAACTGTTTTTT. Encoded protein: CASSTTRGPGEKLFF. The whole variable domain, remainder taken from reference TRBV7-9 and TRBJ1-4, is DTGVSQNPRHKITKRGQNVTFRCDPISEHNRLYWYRQTLGQGPEFLTYFQNEAQLEKSRLLSDRFSAERPKGSFSTLEIQRTEQGDSAMYLCASSTTRGPGEKLFFGSGTQLSVL.

The chain recombines TRBV7-8 with TRBJ2-1; 9 bases fit TRBD1. Losses at the gene ends were 5 bases for V and 4 bases for J; bases not matched to a gene: 6. The CDR3 is 15 amino acids. CDR1 is SGHVS, CDR2 FQNEAQ, per germline. The chain's CDR3 is CASSLGQGTYNEQFF. The DNA of the CDR3 is TGTGCCAGCAGCCTCGGACAGGGGACATACAATGAGCAGTTCTTC.

The rearrangement uses TRBV7-2 and TRBJ1-2; D unresolved. Looked up from germline, CDR1 is SGHTA and CDR2 is FQGNSA. V lost 3 bases to trimming and J lost 2 bases, with 10 bases between them. The CDR3 extends over 14 amino acids. The CDR3 DNA reads as TGTGCCAGCAGCTTCGAGTTCCGCAACTATGGCTACACCTTC. Protein sequence: CASSFEFRNYGYTF.

The V call is TRBV6-5, the J call TRBJ1-2, with D tentatively TRBD1 (6 bases). Trimming left V 8 bases short and J 8 bases short, with 15 bases between. This CDR3 comprises 12 residues. CDR1 and CDR2 from the germline V gene are MNHEY and SVGAGI. CDR3 protein: CASLSVQGGYTF. The CDR3 nucleotides are TGTGCCAGCCTTTCGGTCCAGGGGGGCTACACCTTC.

The chain employs TRBV11-2 and TRBJ1-6, with D possibly matching TRBD1 (5 bases). From germline, CDR1 is SGHAT and CDR2 FQNNGV. This CDR3 has 13 amino acids. V lost 5 bases and J lost 13, with 15 bases in between. The CDR3 region has the DNA TGTGCCAGCAGCCCGGGGGGAAGGGGTCCCCTCCACTTT. Translation: CASSPGGRGPLHF.

The chain uses TRBV7-2 and TRBJ1-2; 7 bases are a match to TRBD1. There are 15 residues in the CDR3. Germline V CDR1 and CDR2: SGHTA, FQGNSA. Germline trimming cut 6 bases from V and 2 bases from J; bases unmatched to any gene: 9. CDR3 sequence reads: CASRPNRGSNYGYTF. For the CDR3, the DNA is TGTGCCAGCAGACCTAACAGGGGAAGCAACTATGGCTACACCTTC.

Notes on this clone: The germline gene is not matched at one end of the junction; a read error may be the cause. The rearrangement joins TRBV7-9 to TRBJ1-1, with 9 positions matching TRBD1. The germline V gene has CDR1 SEHNR and CDR2 FQNEAQ (reference sequence). The CDR3 runs to 16 residues. CDR3 residues: CSSSPPGQGLNTEAFF. CDR3 in DNA: TGTTCCAGCAGCCCACCGGGACAGGGTCTGAACACTGAAGCTTTCTTT.